Following are 11 T cell receptor beta chains from one sample sequenced in a study of T cells in Graves' hyperthyroidism and ophthalmopathy. The TCR beta CDR3 regions underwent amplification using RNA transcripts as the source. First-round RT-PCR with HTBI primers amplified the TCR CDR3 region. TCRdb re-called the multiplex PCR reads with MiXCR, one entry per CDR3 protein. The data hold about 290,000 distinct CDR3 sequences, with 10% to 15% observed a single time. The sequencing sample was made of blood. These receptors originate from a woman in her 30s with Graves' hyperthyroidism that later progressed to Graves' ophthalmopathy.

This clonotype was detected a few times. The chain joins TRBV11-2 to TRBJ1-6; D perhaps matches TRBD1 (6 bases). V was shortened by 0 bases and J by 8 bases, with 11 bases between the two germline ends. Germline V gives CDR1 SGHAT, CDR2 FQNNGV. The CDR3 contains 15 residues. DNA of the CDR3: TGTGCCAGCAGCTTAGATCGGGGGGCCCATTCACCCCTCCACTTT. Residues: CASSLDRGAHSPLHF.

CDR3: CASSLGLAGVEYEQYF. CDR3 nucleotides: TGTGCCAGCAGCTTGGGACTAGCGGGAGTTGAATACGAGCAGTACTTC. The V and J genes are TRBV7-2 and TRBJ2-7; 14 nucleotides match TRBD2. This CDR3 contains 16 residues. V was pared by 3 bases and J by 4 bases, with 5 bases of the junction left unmatched. Germline-derived CDR1 and CDR2 are SGHTA and FQGNSA.

This clonotype was seen ten or more times. The genes are TRBV7-6 and TRBJ2-5; D is ambiguous. V was trimmed by 5 bases and J by 5 bases, leaving 18 bases between them. The germline gives CDR1 SGHVS, CDR2 FNYEAQ. This CDR3 contains 15 residues. The CDR3 loop reads CASSPLLAVGETQYF. The CDR3 DNA is TGTGCCAGCAGCCCCCTTTTGGCGGTCGGGGAGACCCAGTACTTC.

Ten or more counts support this clonotype. The J gene is TRBJ1-4, the V gene TRBV18, with D unresolved. Trimming removed 2 bases at V and 0 bases at J, with 7 bases between. CDR1 KGHSH and CDR2 LQKENI come from the germline V gene. This CDR3 has 15 amino acids. CDR3 bases: TGTGCCAGCTCACCAGACTACACAACTAATGAAAAACTGTTTTTT. It is translated as CASSPDYTTNEKLFF.

The sample holds many counts of this clonotype. The gene calls are TRBV20-1 and TRBJ2-7; 12 bases are a match to TRBD2. V lost 1 base and J lost 5; bases outside the gene matches: 12. Germline V lookup: CDR1 DFQATT, CDR2 SNEGSKA (reference sequence). CDR3 length equals 17 residues. For the CDR3, the DNA is TGCAGTGCTAGAGCGGGACTAGCGGGTCCTTCAAGGGACGAGCAGTACTTC. Its translation: CSARAGLAGPSRDEQYF.

The count of this clonotype is one. A much larger clone is a single base away; this may be a read error. This chain connects TRBV29-1 to TRBJ2-2, with a tentative D call TRBD2 (5 bases). V was cut by 7 bases and J by 1 base, with 10 bases left in between. CDR3 length: 13 residues. Germline V gene sequence: CDR1 SQVTM, CDR2 ANQGSEA. DNA of the CDR3: TGCAGCGCTCAGCGGCAGAACACCGGGGAGCTGTTTTTT. This codes for CSAQRQNTGELFF.

This clonotype was counted at least ten times. The V gene is TRBV30, the J gene TRBJ2-2; D gene unclear. V was clipped by 3 bases and J by 1 base, with 9 bases between them. This CDR3 spans 14 amino acids. Germline CDR1 is GTSNPN and CDR2 is SVGIG (reference sequence). The CDR3 region is CAWRDWGNTGELFF. The CDR3 bases are TGTGCCTGGAGAGACTGGGGGAACACCGGGGAGCTGTTTTTT.

This clonotype showed up many times. This chain connects TRBV6-6 to TRBJ2-7; 10 bases agree with TRBD2. J was trimmed by 1 base and V by 1 base; bases with no gene match: 4. Germline values: CDR1 MNHNY, CDR2 SVGAGI (reference sequence). The length of the CDR3 is 16 residues. The CDR3 here is CASSYYGTSASYEQYF. The DNA of the CDR3 is TGTGCCAGCAGTTACTACGGGACTAGCGCTTCCTACGAGCAGTACTTC.

This clonotype was detected many times. The chain combines TRBV18 with TRBJ1-2; 9 bases fit TRBD1. The trim removed 2 bases at V and 8 bases at J, leaving 6 bases unmatched. There are 14 residues in the CDR3. CDR1 and CDR2 from the germline V gene are KGHSH and LQKENI. CDR3 coding DNA: TGTGCCAGCTCACCAGCCGGACAGGGGACCGGCTACACCTTC. This encodes CASSPAGQGTGYTF.

At least ten counts were recorded for this clonotype. The chain combines TRBV10-3 with TRBJ2-5; TRBD2 aligns across 10 bases. V trimming: 4 bases; J trimming: 2 bases; junction bases outside the gene matches: 4. The length of the CDR3 is 15 residues. Germline V CDR1 and CDR2: ENHRY, SYGVKD. CDR3 DNA: TGTGCCATCAGTGCCCTAGCGGGAGAACAAGAGACCCAGTACTTC. Translated: CAISALAGEQETQYF.

This clonotype was seen a handful of times. The rearrangement joins TRBV7-9 to TRBJ1-5; D is perhaps TRBD1 (5 bases). Germline V gene data show CDR1 as SEHNR and CDR2 as FQNEAQ (reference sequence). Trimming shortened V by 5 bases and J by 5 bases, and 19 bases separated the two germline ends. This CDR3 contains 16 residues. This CDR3 reads CASSLLGPGEDQPQHF. The CDR3 DNA reads as TGTGCCAGCAGCCTCCTGGGGCCCGGAGAAGATCAGCCCCAGCATTTT.